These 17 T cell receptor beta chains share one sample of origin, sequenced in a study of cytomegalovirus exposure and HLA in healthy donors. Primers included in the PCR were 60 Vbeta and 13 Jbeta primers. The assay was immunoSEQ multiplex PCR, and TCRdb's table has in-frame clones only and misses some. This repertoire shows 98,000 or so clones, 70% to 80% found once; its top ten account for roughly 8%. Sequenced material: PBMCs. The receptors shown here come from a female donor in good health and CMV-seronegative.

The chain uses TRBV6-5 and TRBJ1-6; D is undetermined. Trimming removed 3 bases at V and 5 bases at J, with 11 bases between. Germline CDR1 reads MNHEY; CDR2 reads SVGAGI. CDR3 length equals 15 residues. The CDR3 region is CASSYVSRDNSPLHF. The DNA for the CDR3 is TGTGCCAGCAGTTATGTCTCACGAGATAATTCACCCCTCCACTTT.

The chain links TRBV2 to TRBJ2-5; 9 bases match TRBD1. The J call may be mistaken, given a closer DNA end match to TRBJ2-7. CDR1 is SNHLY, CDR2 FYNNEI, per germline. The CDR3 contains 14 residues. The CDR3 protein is CASSSGTGSDEQYF. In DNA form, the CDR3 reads TGTGCCAGCAGTTCCGGGACAGGGAGCGACGAGCAGTACTTC.

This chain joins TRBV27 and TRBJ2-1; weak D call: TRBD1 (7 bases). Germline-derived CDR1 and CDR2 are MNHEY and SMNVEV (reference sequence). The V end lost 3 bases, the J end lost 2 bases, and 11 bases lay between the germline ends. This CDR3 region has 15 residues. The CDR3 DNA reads TGTGCCAGCAGTTTCAGGGGGGTTACCTACAATGAGCAGTTCTTC. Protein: CASSFRGVTYNEQFF.

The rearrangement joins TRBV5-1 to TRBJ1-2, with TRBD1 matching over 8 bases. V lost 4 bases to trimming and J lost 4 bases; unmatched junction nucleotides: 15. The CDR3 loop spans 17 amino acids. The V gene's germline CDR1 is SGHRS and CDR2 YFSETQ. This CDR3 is CASSHGQGGPTIYGYTF. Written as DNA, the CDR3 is TGCGCCAGCAGCCATGGACAGGGCGGCCCGACGATCTATGGCTACACCTTC.

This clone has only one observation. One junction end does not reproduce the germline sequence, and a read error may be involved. The CDR3 region is CSSSLEDRGSSYEQYF. CDR3 sequence (DNA): TGTTCCAGCAGCTTAGAGGACAGGGGGAGCTCCTACGAGCAGTACTTC. The rearrangement uses TRBV7-9 and TRBJ2-7; TRBD1 matches at 10 bases. This CDR3 contains 16 residues. CDR1 is SEHNR, CDR2 FQNEAQ, per germline (reference sequence).

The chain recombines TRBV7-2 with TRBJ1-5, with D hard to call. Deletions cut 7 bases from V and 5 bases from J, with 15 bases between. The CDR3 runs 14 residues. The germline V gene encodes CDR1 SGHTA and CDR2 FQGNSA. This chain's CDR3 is CASTLTGRDQPQHF. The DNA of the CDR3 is TGTGCCAGCACCCTCACGGGGAGAGATCAGCCCCAGCATTTT.

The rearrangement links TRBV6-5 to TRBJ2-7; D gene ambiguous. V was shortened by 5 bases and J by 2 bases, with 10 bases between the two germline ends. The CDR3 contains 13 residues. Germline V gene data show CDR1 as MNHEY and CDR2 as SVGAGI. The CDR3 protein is CASSDQRTYEQYF. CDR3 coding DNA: TGTGCCAGCAGTGATCAGAGGACCTACGAGCAGTACTTC.

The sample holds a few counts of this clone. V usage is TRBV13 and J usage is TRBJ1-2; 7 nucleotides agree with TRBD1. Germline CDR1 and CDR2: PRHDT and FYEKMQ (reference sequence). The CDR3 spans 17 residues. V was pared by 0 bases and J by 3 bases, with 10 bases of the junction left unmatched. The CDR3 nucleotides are TGTGCCAGCAGCTTAGGGGAGGGGGCGGTCGTTGACTATGGCTACACCTTC. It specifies CASSLGEGAVVDYGYTF.

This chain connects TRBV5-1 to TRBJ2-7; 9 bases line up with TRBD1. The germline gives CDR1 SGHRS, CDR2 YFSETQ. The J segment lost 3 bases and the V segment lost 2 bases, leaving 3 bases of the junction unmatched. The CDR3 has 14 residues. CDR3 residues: CASSFRQGDYEQYF. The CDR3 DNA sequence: TGCGCCAGCAGCTTCAGACAGGGGGACTACGAGCAGTACTTC.

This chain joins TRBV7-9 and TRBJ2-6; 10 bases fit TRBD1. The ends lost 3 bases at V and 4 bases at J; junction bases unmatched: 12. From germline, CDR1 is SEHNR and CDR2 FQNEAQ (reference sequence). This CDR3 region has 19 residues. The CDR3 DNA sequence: TGTGCCAGCAGCTTTTGGACAGGGGGAATGTCTAGCGGGGCCAACGTCCTGACTTTC. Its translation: CASSFWTGGMSSGANVLTF.

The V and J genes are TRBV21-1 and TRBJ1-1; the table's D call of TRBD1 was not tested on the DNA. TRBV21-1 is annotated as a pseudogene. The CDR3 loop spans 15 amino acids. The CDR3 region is CASSKPRQRNTEAFF. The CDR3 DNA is TGTGCCAGCAGCAAACCAAGACAGAGGAACACTGAAGCTTTCTTT.

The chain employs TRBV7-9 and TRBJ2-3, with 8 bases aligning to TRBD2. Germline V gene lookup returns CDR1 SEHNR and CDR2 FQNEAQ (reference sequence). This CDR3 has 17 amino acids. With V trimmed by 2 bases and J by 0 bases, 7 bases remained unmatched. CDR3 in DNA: TGTGCCAGCAGCTTATCCACTAGCGGTGCTAGCACAGATACGCAGTATTTT. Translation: CASSLSTSGASTDTQYF.

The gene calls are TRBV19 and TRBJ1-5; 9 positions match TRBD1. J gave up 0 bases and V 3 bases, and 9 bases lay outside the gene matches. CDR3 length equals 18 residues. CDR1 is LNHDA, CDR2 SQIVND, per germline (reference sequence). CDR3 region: CASSIGQGLRNSNQPQHF. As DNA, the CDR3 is TGTGCCAGTAGTATCGGACAGGGGCTGAGAAATAGCAATCAGCCCCAGCATTTT.

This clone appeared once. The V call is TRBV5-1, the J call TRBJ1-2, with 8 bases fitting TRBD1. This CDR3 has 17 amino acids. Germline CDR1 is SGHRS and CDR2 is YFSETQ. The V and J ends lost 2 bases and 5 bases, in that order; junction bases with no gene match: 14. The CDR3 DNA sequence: TGCGCCAGCAGCTTAGGGGGAACGGACAGGGAAATTTATGGCTACACCTTC. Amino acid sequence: CASSLGGTDREIYGYTF.

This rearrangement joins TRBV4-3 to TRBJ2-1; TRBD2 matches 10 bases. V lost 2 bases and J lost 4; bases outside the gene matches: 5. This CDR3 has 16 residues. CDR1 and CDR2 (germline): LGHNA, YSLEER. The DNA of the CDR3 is TGCGCCAGCAGCCAATCCCTAGCGGGAGCGTACAATGAGCAGTTCTTC. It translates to CASSQSLAGAYNEQFF.

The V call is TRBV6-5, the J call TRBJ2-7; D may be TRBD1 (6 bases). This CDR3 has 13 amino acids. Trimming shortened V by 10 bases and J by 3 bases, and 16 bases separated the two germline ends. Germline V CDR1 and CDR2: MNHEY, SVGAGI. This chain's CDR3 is CATRRGGVYEQYF. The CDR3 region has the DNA TGTGCCACAAGAAGAGGGGGAGTCTACGAGCAGTACTTC.

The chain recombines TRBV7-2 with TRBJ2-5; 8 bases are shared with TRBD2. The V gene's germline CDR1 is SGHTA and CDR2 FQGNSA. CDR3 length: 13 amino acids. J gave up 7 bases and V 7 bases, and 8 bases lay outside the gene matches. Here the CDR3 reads CASILAGLGTQYF. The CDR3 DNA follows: TGTGCCAGCATTCTAGCGGGCTTGGGGACCCAGTACTTC.